The clone carrying this TCR beta chain has at least ten counts. What it binds is not known. TCRdb processed the 5' RACE reads anew with MiXCR; each CDR3 protein has one entry. This table has 95,000 to 150,000 distinct CDR3 sequences, about 8.2% appearing once. The data originate from a study of T cells after yellow fever vaccination. Study-wide points: The booster saw the reappearance of most primary-vaccination clones (approximately 97% CD4, around 88% CD8). FACS-sorted repertoires could harbor abundant contaminating bulk-population clonotypes.

The CDR3 has 15 residues. The V gene's germline CDR1 is MNHEY and CDR2 SVGAGI. V trimming: 0 bases; J trimming: 0 bases; junction bases outside the gene matches: 2. This chain joins TRBV6-5 and TRBJ2-7, with TRBD1 identical over 7 bases. Here the sequenced sample was CD8+ T cells sorted from PBMCs, taken on the day of the yellow fever booster vaccination. The source is a man between 18 and 35 years old who received the YFV17D yellow fever vaccine. The CDR3 loop is CASSYSTGSSYEQYF. CDR3 nucleotides: TGTGCCAGCAGTTACTCGACAGGGAGCTCCTACGAGCAGTACTTC.